This T cell receptor beta chain comes out of a study of blood T cell repertoires in COVID-19. As for the study in general: Recovery among Cohort 3 donors was established by two negative PCRs, clearance, or symptom resolution.

Those enrolled, adults aged about 18 to 89 years, came from 24 US areas. CDR3 length: 13 residues. The V end was cut by 5 bases, the J end by 2 bases, with 10 bases between. CDR1 MNHEY and CDR2 SVGAGI come from the germline V gene. In the original analysis: Amplified reference gene primers provided the basis for estimating nucleated cell counts. Profiled with immunoSEQ multiplex PCR; TCRdb holds only in-frame clones, not every one. V and J calls and clone size are as listed in that table; D and trimming were resolved from the DNA. This sample has around 140,000 clones, with about 87% found just once. The source of this sequence is a man aged 50 or older in a cohort exposed to, infected with or recovered from COVID-19 (not recorded which). Material: PBMCs or T cells enriched from blood (not recorded which). The chain couples TRBV6-5 to TRBJ2-7; TRBD1 is a possible D gene (5 bases). CDR3 protein: CASSPRQTYEQYF. CDR3 nucleotide sequence: TGTGCCAGCAGTCCCCGACAGACCTACGAGCAGTACTTC.